This T cell receptor beta chain was obtained from a study of cytomegalovirus exposure and HLA in healthy donors (dated by TCRdb to about 2017). With regard to the full study: In an earlier analysis of under 600 of the donors, around 290 Gb of sequence data and 120 million or so unique TCR beta sequences from roughly 200 million T cells were reported. An early release that covered about 600 HLA-typed donors contained around 330 gigabases of sequencing data and approximately 85 million unique TCR sequences. Of the roughly 410 genotyped donors, 80% to 90% were placed in the genetic ancestry cluster associated with self-reported Caucasian donors. The study was designed to test whether signatures of past pathogen exposure could be identified by cataloging public T cell receptors. The T cell repertoires of around 730 subjects were profiled by immunosequencing and related to cytomegalovirus serostatus. A separate validation cohort of about 110 different subjects was used in addition to the roughly 670-subject first cohort. To predict cytomegalovirus infection status, the study brought together high-throughput TCR immunosequencing, statistical association of individual TCRs with disease status, and machine learning. A later analysis re-examined previously published TCR beta repertoires from around 670 donors and added high-resolution HLA genotyping to investigate patterns of TCR occurrence. The later analysis used no new phenotypic data to find candidate immune exposures, relying instead on TCR beta sequences and their occurrence across donors. In an earlier analysis of 587 of the donors, high-throughput TCR beta sequencing was used to judge whether each TCR beta V gene segment behaved as functional or pseudogenic. Donor age, sex, ethnicity and CMV serostatus were compiled alongside the repertoire data. Genome-wide SNP genotypes for about 60% of the roughly 670 donors were used in a later genetic analysis, which treated that subset as a discovery cohort. All discovery cohort repertoires had been generated on a single sequencing platform. HLA typing included class I and class II loci at four-digit resolution. The number of donors typed differed by locus, with roughly 620-630 for A, B, C, DRB1 and DQB1, about 500 for DQA1, approximately 580 for DPA1, and some 440 for DPB1. Roughly five DR-DQ haplotypes were treated as single units for association and clustering because of strong linkage in the cohort. Across 398 genotyped donors of the cohort, an average of 235,054 unique TCR beta nucleotide sequences per donor were sequenced, and roughly a sixth of those sequences were non-productive. Results and caveats for the whole study, not just this receptor: Presence/absence analyses assumed roughly uniform sequencing depth across donors, an assumption that may not hold. Because counts were too low, roughly 16 rarely observed V segments, including chromosome 9 orphons, were excluded from the earlier analysis of around 590 of the donors. The classifier was reported to diagnose cytomegalovirus status with high specificity and sensitivity in both the original cohort and the validation cohort. It was suggested by the authors that the approach could potentially be generalized to other disease states and immunological phenotypes. Strong co-occurrence of HLA alleles, especially DR and DQ, made assigning TCR associations to individual alleles difficult. A later analysis found that most CMV-associated TCR beta chains appeared HLA-restricted, with HLA associations seemingly driven largely by CMV exposure. In vitro tests confirmed that a few of the cytomegalovirus-associated TCR beta chains recognize cytomegalovirus antigens. This cohort had only TCR beta chains sequenced, and the lack of alpha or paired-chain data limited which features could be detected. According to a later analysis, parvovirus B19, influenza, CMV and Epstein-Barr virus appeared linked to several top co-occurrence clusters. The only immune exposure information available for the cohort was CMV serostatus. In a later analysis, HLA-associated TCR beta chains were found to be more clonally expanded and to have lower generation probabilities than equally common non-associated chains. In the study, some 160 TCR beta chains were listed as associated with cytomegalovirus. Correlated functional status among segregating V segments might reflect linkage disequilibrium, but an unknown experimental factor could not be ruled out. A later genetic analysis reported fewer N-insertions in productive TCRs among donors in an Asian-associated ancestry cluster than the roughly 720-donor mean. The sequencing pipeline was judged likely to have produced a cluster of highly shared sequence variants as a technical artifact. Because HLA typing was missing for some donors at each locus, association tests included only the typed subset. Across donors, most TCR sequences were observed very rarely, whereas some public TCRs were present in many individuals. A further reported finding was that TCR beta sequences accurately predicted the HLA-A and HLA-B alleles for most subjects in the first cohort. V-gene and J-gene trimming of TCR beta chains was associated with a missense DCLRE1C variant in a later genetic analysis, and the association was replicated in an independent cohort. In a later analysis, TCR association rates were found to vary across HLA loci, with the most associated TCRs seen for DRB1 alleles and the fewest for HLA-C alleles. In an earlier analysis of 587 of the donors, most TCR beta V segments were observed in productive rearrangements about 87% or about 30% of the time, broadly matching IMGT annotations. At a false discovery rate of 0.05, a later analysis linked 15,000 to 20,000 TCR beta sequences to specific HLA alleles.

The cohort consisted of approximately 690 healthy bone marrow donors. Cohort members were all nominally healthy when sampled, although unrecorded immune exposures were likely present. The donor tested CMV seropositive and was one of the 289 seropositive cohort members. Each donor provided a peripheral blood sample, and peripheral blood mononuclear cells were used for TCR beta sequencing. Genomic DNA was extracted from the blood cell samples with the Qiagen DNeasy Blood Extraction Kit. Receptor libraries were prepared by the immunoSEQ multiplex PCR assay. For the multiplex PCR, a mixture combining 60 forward primers for TCR Vbeta segments and 13 reverse primers for TCR Jbeta segments was used. The CDR3 region of rearranged TCR beta genes was amplified from genomic DNA by a multiplex PCR assay. The amplified TCR beta libraries were sequenced on the Illumina HiSeq System as 87-base-pair reads. Per the authors' processing: A later analysis tallied roughly 76 million unique TCR beta chains across the 666 repertoires, and some 12 million of those chains were shared by two or more donors. To remove PCR and sequencing errors, raw reads were error-corrected and collapsed into unique sequences using a nearest-neighbor algorithm that merged closely related sequences. Alignment of CDR3 sequences to IMGT reference sequences was used to assign V, D and J gene segments. Each retained sequence needed at least a six-nucleotide match to both a V gene segment and a J gene segment. A rearrangement was called productive if the CDR3 had no stop codons and remained in frame with V and J, and every other rearrangement was called non-productive. CDR3 was defined by IMGT convention, running from the second conserved V-encoded cysteine to the conserved J-encoded phenylalanine. The earlier analysis of approximately 590 of the donors excluded any sequence lacking an unambiguous match to a single V gene segment. In an earlier analysis of approximately 500 of the donors, a V segment was called functional when productive rearrangements were above 56.7%, and segregating when the standard deviation between donors exceeded 5%. A statistical classification framework was built to diagnose cytomegalovirus status from the catalog of TCR beta chain sequences. A later analysis assigned V and J genes by comparing TCR nucleotide sequences with IMGT/GENE-DB human TR gene sequences. A later analysis assigned CDR3 sequences and most-parsimonious VDJ recombination scenarios with the TCRdist pipeline. In a later analysis, each TCR beta chain was defined by its CDR3 amino acid sequence together with its V-gene family, and reads lacking a unique V-gene family were excluded. In a later analysis, several hundred highly shared, low-generation-probability nucleotide sequences were removed to address suspected cross-contamination and a sequencing artifact. A later analysis calculated a clonal expansion index for each public chain from normalized within-repertoire ranks of inferred template counts. Generation probabilities in a later analysis came from a VDJ recombination model fitted to out-of-frame rearrangements, and those results were checked against IGoR. In a later analysis, TCR-TCR, TCR-HLA and TCR-CMV co-occurrence was scored with hypergeometric tests, and a repertoire-size bias correction was applied to TCR pairs. In a later analysis, false discovery rates were estimated by permuting HLA or CMV assignments 20 times. A later analysis grouped co-occurring TCRs with DBSCAN, adding TCRdist sequence similarity when clustering within HLA-allele-positive subsets. For co-occurrence clustering, repertoires with fewer than 30,000 or more than 120,000 public chains were excluded, along with four or five repertoires with anomalous nucleotide sharing. TCRdb carries this immuneACCESS record with in-frame sequences only. Its versions omit some clonotypes, under half of them owing to an unresolved V gene in the studies checked, with the rest unexplained. V and J calls and clone size are those listed in that table; D and trimming were worked out from the DNA. Here the sample has about 87,000 clones; approximately 74% occur a single time. The ten most abundant clones make up 20% to 25% of the sample.

About this clone itself: No cognate antigen has been identified for it. Base qualities are not at hand, and no much larger clone is one base apart.

The specimen sequenced was PBMCs. The clonotype comes from a man aged 30-40 years in good health and CMV-seropositive.

CDR3 region: CASSLKIQETQYF. At the DNA level, the sequence is TGTGCCAGCAGTCTAAAGATCCAAGAGACCCAGTACTTC. The rearranged chain carries TRBV28 and TRBJ2-5; the D gene identity is not certain. The germline V gene specifies MDHEN as CDR1 and SYDVKM as CDR2. Trimming at the junction amounts to 5 bases on V and 1 base on J, and the germline ends lie 8 bases apart. The CDR3 goes from the cysteine to the phenylalanine over 13 residues. Just CDR3 DNA is preserved here, 39 bases in frame from base 1.